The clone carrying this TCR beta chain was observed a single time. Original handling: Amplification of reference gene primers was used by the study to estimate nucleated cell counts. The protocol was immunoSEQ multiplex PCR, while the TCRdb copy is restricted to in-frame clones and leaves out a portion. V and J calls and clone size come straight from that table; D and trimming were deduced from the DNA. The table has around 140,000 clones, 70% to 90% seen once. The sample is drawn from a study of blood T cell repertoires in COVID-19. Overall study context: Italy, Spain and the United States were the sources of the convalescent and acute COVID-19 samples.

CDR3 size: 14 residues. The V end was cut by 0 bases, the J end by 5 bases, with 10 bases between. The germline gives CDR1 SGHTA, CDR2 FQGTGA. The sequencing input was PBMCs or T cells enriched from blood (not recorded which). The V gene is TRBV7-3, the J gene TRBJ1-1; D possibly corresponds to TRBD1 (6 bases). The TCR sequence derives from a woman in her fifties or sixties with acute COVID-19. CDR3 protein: CASSLTGGGTEAFF. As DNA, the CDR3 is TGTGCCAGCAGCTTAACAGGGGGTGGGACTGAAGCTTTCTTT.